These T cell receptor beta chains were read from a single sample in a study of shared clonotypes between healthy human individuals. Libraries were prepared by immunoSEQ multiplex PCR; TCRdb keeps only in-frame clonotypes and omits some of them. The sample holds 110,000 or so clones, around 66% seen once. Sequenced material: memory CD8+ T cells sorted from blood. All receptors come from a woman in her twenties or thirties in good health. The CDR3 runs from the conserved cysteine through the conserved F or W. Fields, in order: V gene, J gene, CDR3 protein.

>TRBV27|TRBJ2-1
CASSPANNEQFF
>TRBV10-1|TRBJ2-1
CASSQGPYNEQFF
>TRBV9|TRBJ2-1
CASSAVGTSGTRNEQFF
>TRBV28|TRBJ1-4
CASSSNSNEKLFF
>TRBV2|TRBJ2-7
CASSESIPYEQYF
>TRBV11-2|TRBJ2-1
CASSFQGHEQFF
>TRBV5-1|TRBJ1-2
CASSLEGRSGYTF
>TRBV5-1|TRBJ2-7
CASSQRPGLASYEQYF
>TRBV28|TRBJ2-3
CASSISGGGITDTQYF
>TRBV6-4|TRBJ2-5
CASSSGETETQYF
>TRBV4-2|TRBJ2-7
CASSPQREASPEQYF
>TRBV27|TRBJ2-5
CASSSGFGTAQGTQYF
>TRBV5-1|TRBJ1-1
CASSPTGPNTEAFF
>TRBV13|TRBJ2-7
CASRRQGLYEQYF
>TRBV11-3|TRBJ2-7
CASSLVPTGEQYF
>TRBV2|TRBJ2-6
CASSLGSGANVLTF
>TRBV10-1|TRBJ2-7
CASSVGGSYEQYF
>TRBV15|TRBJ2-6
CATSPRTGSGANVLTF
>TRBV28|TRBJ1-6
CASSEGQGESNSPLHF
>TRBV28|TRBJ2-5
CASSLVATEVQYF
>TRBV9|-
CASSPGNKASYEQYF
>TRBV11-2|TRBJ2-7
CASVDRGYEQYF
>TRBV7-8|TRBJ2-7
CASSFSADAHYEQYF
>TRBV7-9|TRBJ2-6
CASSLWTGANVLTF
>TRBV27|TRBJ2-2
CASSLSGVPGELFF
>TRBV15|TRBJ2-3
CATSRDPGGGLTDTQYF
>TRBV28|TRBJ2-7
CASSFRTTGIHEQYF
>TRBV7-9|TRBJ1-5
CASSLDSYSNQPQHF
>TRBV28|TRBJ2-7
CASRFRGSYEQYF
>TRBV13|TRBJ2-7
CASSLEGGDSSYEQYF
>TRBV5-1|TRBJ2-3
CASTGLAVSTDTQYF
>TRBV7-9|TRBJ2-2
CASSDQGAHANTGELFF
>TRBV6-6|TRBJ1-5
CASSKEGVQPQHF
>TRBV4-1|TRBJ2-3
CASSQPGTSGRVSTDTQYF
>TRBV25-1|TRBJ2-5
CASNPSDRDQETQYF
>TRBV19|TRBJ1-5
CASRTQGARNQPQHF
>TRBV6-5|TRBJ2-1
CASEYLDEQFF
>TRBV2|TRBJ2-7
CASKGTATYEQYF
>TRBV9|TRBJ2-1
CASSVAGQHNEQFF
>TRBV28|TRBJ1-2
CAGEGAGCYTF
>TRBV7-9|TRBJ2-1
CASSLGSGRAVQFF
>TRBV30|TRBJ1-3
CAWNRRSGNTIYF
>TRBV5-1|TRBJ2-5
CASSWPGQGFWETQYF
>TRBV7-8|TRBJ1-1
CASSYSEPGYMNTEAFF
>TRBV9|TRBJ1-1
CASQGMNTEAFF
>TRBV9|TRBJ1-5
CASSPRESGTQGQPQHF
>TRBV6-1|TRBJ2-7
CASSTWISYEQYF
>TRBV7-2|TRBJ2-7
CASSLGVYLNEQYF
>TRBV4-1|TRBJ2-1
CATGGRSYNEQFF
>TRBV10-3|TRBJ2-7
CAISESFTSGRPLYEQYF